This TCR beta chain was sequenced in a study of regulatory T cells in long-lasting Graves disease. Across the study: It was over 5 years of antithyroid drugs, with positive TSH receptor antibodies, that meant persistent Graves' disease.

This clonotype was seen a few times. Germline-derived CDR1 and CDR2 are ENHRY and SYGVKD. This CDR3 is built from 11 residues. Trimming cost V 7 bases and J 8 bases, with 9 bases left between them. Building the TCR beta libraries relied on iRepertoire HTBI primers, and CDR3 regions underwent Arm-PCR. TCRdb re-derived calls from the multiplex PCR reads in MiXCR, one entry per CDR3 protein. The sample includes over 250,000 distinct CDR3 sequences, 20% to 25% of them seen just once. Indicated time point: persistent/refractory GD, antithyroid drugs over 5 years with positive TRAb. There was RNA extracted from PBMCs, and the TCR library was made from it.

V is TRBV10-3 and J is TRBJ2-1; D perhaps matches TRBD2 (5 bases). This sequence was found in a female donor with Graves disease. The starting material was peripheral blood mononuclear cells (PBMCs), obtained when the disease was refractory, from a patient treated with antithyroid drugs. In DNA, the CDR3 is TGTGCCATCATGGGGAGCGATGAGCAGTTCTTC. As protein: CAIMGSDEQFF.